This entry concerns a single T cell receptor (beta chain). The antigen is undetermined. This specimen comes from a study of T cell responses to AZD1222 COVID-19 vaccine. Study-level information: Whether given at about 4 or about 12 weeks, second doses were pooled. Study-wide findings and caveats: Clonal diversity was possibly underestimated, and the donors were mostly white British, with more females. Repertoire sampling happened only post peak T cell response. Epitopes outside B.1.351 and B.1.1.7 mutated regions reportedly drew nearly half of spike TCRs.

CDR1 SGHNT and CDR2 YENEEA come from the germline V gene. CDR3 length: 13 residues. V was shortened by 0 bases and J by 9 bases, with 9 bases between the two germline ends. Assay used: immunoSEQ multiplex PCR; TCRdb lists only in-frame clones, some missing. The table includes fewer than 120,000 clones, 65% to 85% detected once. This rearrangement joins TRBV11-3 to TRBJ2-1; D is ambiguous. The sequence was collected from an adult in good health. The specimen comprised peripheral blood, sampled on day 0 of AZD1222 vaccination. CDR3 bases: TGTGCCAGCAGCTTAGATCGCCGCACTGAGCAGTTCTTC. Translation gives CASSLDRRTEQFF.